A selection of T cell receptor beta chains follows, all from one sample in a study of T cell responses to AZD1222 COVID-19 vaccine. Measured with immunoSEQ multiplex PCR; TCRdb has only the in-frame clones, and not every one. The profile covers 60,000 to 80,000 clones, with around 90% appearing a single time and approximately 5% taken by the ten largest. The material sequenced was peripheral blood, taken on day 0 of AZD1222 vaccination. These receptors were collected from an adult in good health. The CDR3 runs from the conserved cysteine through the conserved F or W. A D gene is named only where the DNA matches it firmly. Expanded clones are given a class, and other clones once, few, many or no size at all.

>TRBV18|TRBJ2-7|TRBD1|-
TGTGCCAGCTCACCGGGACAGGGGTCCGCCGAGCAGTACTTC
CASSPGQGSAEQYF
>TRBV18|TRBJ2-1|-|-
TGTGCCAGCTCACCACGATGGACGTGGGATGAGCAGTTCTTC
CASSPRWTWDEQFF
>TRBV19|TRBJ2-1|-|-
TGTGCCAGTACCACAAATGGACAGTACAATGAGCAGTTCTTC
CASTTNGQYNEQFF
>TRBV3-1/TRBV3-2|TRBJ1-1|-|-
TGTGCCAGCAGCCAGGGAGTGGGTGCTGAAGCTTTCTTT
CASSQGVGAEAFF
>TRBV6-6|TRBJ2-7|TRBD1|few
TGTGCCAGCAGAGGGACAGCCTCTTACGAGCAGTACTTC
CASRGTASYEQYF
>TRBV5-1|TRBJ1-2|-|-
TGCGCCAGCAGCTCCGCCGACGGGACGGGGGGCTACACCTTC
CASSSADGTGGYTF
>TRBV5-5|TRBJ1-2|-|-
TGTGCCAGCAGCTTGGACCTGGGGGTCTCTAACTATGGCTACACCTTC
CASSLDLGVSNYGYTF
>TRBV19|TRBJ2-1|-|-
TGTGCCAGTAGCCCGACAGGACTTCCCTCCTACAATGAGCAGTTCTTC
CASSPTGLPSYNEQFF
>TRBV11-2|TRBJ1-3|-|-
TGTGCCAGCAGCTCCCCGGGAGGGGTACTTGGAAACACCATATATTTT
CASSSPGGVLGNTIYF
>TRBV6-5|TRBJ2-3|-|-
TGTGCCAGCAGTCCAACCTGGGGGGGCACAGATACGCAGTATTTT
CASSPTWGGTDTQYF